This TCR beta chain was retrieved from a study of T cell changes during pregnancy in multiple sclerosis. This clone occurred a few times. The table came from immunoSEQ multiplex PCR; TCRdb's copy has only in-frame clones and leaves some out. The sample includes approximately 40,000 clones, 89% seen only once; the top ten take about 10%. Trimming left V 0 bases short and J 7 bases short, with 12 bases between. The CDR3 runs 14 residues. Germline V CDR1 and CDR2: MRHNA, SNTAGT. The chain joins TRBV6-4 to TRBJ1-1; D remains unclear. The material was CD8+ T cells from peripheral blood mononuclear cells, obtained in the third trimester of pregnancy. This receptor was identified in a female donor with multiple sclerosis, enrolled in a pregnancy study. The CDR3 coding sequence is TGTGCCAGCAGTGACTCGACCGATGGCGGTGAAGCTTTCTTT. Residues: CASSDSTDGGEAFF.